This is a list of T cell receptor beta chains from one sample in a study of cytomegalovirus exposure and HLA in healthy donors. The protocol was immunoSEQ multiplex PCR, while the TCRdb copy is restricted to in-frame clones and leaves out a portion. Here the sample spans about 190,000 clones, more than 65% being singletons. The sample comprised PBMCs. These receptor sequences come from a woman in her 30s in good health and CMV-seronegative. Both conserved end residues are part of each CDR3. The order of the fields is V gene, J gene, clone size, CDR3 length, D gene, CDR3 DNA, CDR3 protein. The D gene is left open where the match is weak. Where a row states a size, it is once, few, many or the class of an expanded clone; other rows omit it.

V: TRBV7-9; J: TRBJ1-4; size: -; length: 16; D: -; DNA: TGTGCCAGCAGCTTATTCAGGGGTCTACGTAATGAAAAACTGTTTTTT; CDR3: CASSLFRGLRNEKLFF
V: TRBV29-1; J: TRBJ2-1; size: -; length: 15; D: -; DNA: TGCAGCGTGGCGGGCGGGGTGCCTGCTTACAATGAGCAGTTCTTC; CDR3: CSVAGGVPAYNEQFF
V: TRBV5-1; J: TRBJ1-3; size: once; length: 12; D: -; DNA: TGCGCCAGCAGCTCGACAGGAAACACCATATATTTT; CDR3: CASSSTGNTIYF
V: TRBV6-5; J: TRBJ2-7; size: -; length: 14; D: -; DNA: TGTGCCAGCAGTCCCCTAGGCAGTTCCTACGAGCAGTACTTC; CDR3: CASSPLGSSYEQYF
V: TRBV6-1; J: TRBJ1-1; size: -; length: 13; D: -; DNA: TGTGCCAGCAGCCCCGGTTCGAACACTGAAGCTTTCTTT; CDR3: CASSPGSNTEAFF
V: TRBV4-1; J: TRBJ1-2; size: -; length: 16; D: -; DNA: TGCGCCAGCAGCCAAGGCTCGCGGGGAACTAACTATGGCTACACCTTC; CDR3: CASSQGSRGTNYGYTF
V: TRBV5-1; J: TRBJ2-1; size: -; length: 18; D: TRBD2; DNA: TGCGCCAGCAGCTTCCCCCTGAGGCGGGAGGGGGGGTACAATGAGCAGTTCTTC; CDR3: CASSFPLRREGGYNEQFF
V: TRBV11-2; J: TRBJ1-1; size: -; length: 16; D: -; DNA: TGTGCCAGCAGCTTATTTACAGGACAGCTTAACACTGAAGCTTTCTTT; CDR3: CASSLFTGQLNTEAFF
V: TRBV9; J: TRBJ1-1; size: -; length: 15; D: TRBD1; DNA: TGTGCCAGCAGCGCGACAGGGAACATGAACACTGAAGCTTTCTTT; CDR3: CASSATGNMNTEAFF
V: TRBV27; J: TRBJ1-6; size: -; length: 13; D: -; DNA: TGTGCCAGCAGTTTAACGGGAGTCTCACCCCTCCACTTT; CDR3: CASSLTGVSPLHF
V: TRBV5-6; J: TRBJ2-7; size: -; length: 13; D: -; DNA: TGTGCCAGCAGCTCGACACTGACCTACGAGCAGTACTTC; CDR3: CASSSTLTYEQYF
V: TRBV5-4; J: TRBJ1-2; size: -; length: 15; D: TRBD1; DNA: TGTGCCAGCAGCTTCGATACAGGGGCGAACTATGGCTACACCTTC; CDR3: CASSFDTGANYGYTF
V: TRBV2; J: TRBJ1-4; size: -; length: 16; D: TRBD1; DNA: TGTGCCAGCAGACGCACCAGGGGGCATGCTAATGAAAAACTGTTTTTT; CDR3: CASRRTRGHANEKLFF
V: TRBV2; J: TRBJ2-2; size: -; length: 16; D: TRBD2; DNA: TGTGCCAGCGGGACTAGCGGGGGGGGTCGAACCGGGGAGCTGTTTTTT; CDR3: CASGTSGGGRTGELFF
V: TRBV5-6; J: TRBJ1-6; size: -; length: 16; D: TRBD1; DNA: TGTGCCAGCAGCTTGGCCGGGACAGGGGCTAATTCACCCCTCCACTTT; CDR3: CASSLAGTGANSPLHF
V: TRBV27; J: TRBJ1-2; size: -; length: 17; D: -; DNA: TGTGCCAGCAGTCCGCTCCCGGGAAGGAGTTTATGGTATGGCTACACCTTC; CDR3: CASSPLPGRSLWYGYTF
V: TRBV18; J: TRBJ1-3; size: -; length: 14; D: -; DNA: TGTGCCAGCTCACCAGGGGCCCAGGGAAACACCATATATTTT; CDR3: CASSPGAQGNTIYF
V: TRBV9; J: TRBJ2-1; size: -; length: 15; D: TRBD2; DNA: TGTGCCAGCAGCGCCTCGGGGGGGCCTTACAATGAGCAGTTCTTC; CDR3: CASSASGGPYNEQFF
V: TRBV27; J: TRBJ2-7; size: -; length: 14; D: TRBD2; DNA: TGTGCCAGCAGTTTATCCACTAGCGCGGGCGAGCAGTACTTC; CDR3: CASSLSTSAGEQYF
V: TRBV5-4; J: TRBJ2-1; size: -; length: 17; D: -; DNA: TGTGCCAGCAGCTTAAGTCCCGGACGGGGGAGCTCCAATGAGCAGTTCTTC; CDR3: CASSLSPGRGSSNEQFF
V: TRBV2; J: TRBJ2-7; size: -; length: 16; D: TRBD2; DNA: TGTGCCAGCAGTGATTTGGCTAGCGGGAGACTGTACGAGCAGTACTTC; CDR3: CASSDLASGRLYEQYF
V: TRBV10-3; J: TRBJ1-4; size: -; length: 13; D: TRBD1; DNA: TGTGCCACCGGACAGGGCGAGGGGGAAAAACTGTTTTTT; CDR3: CATGQGEGEKLFF
V: TRBV4-2; J: TRBJ2-7; size: -; length: 16; D: TRBD1; DNA: TGTGCCAGCAGCCAAGACCTGGACAGGCGCCTCTACGAGCAGTACTTC; CDR3: CASSQDLDRRLYEQYF
V: TRBV5-1; J: TRBJ1-2; size: few; length: 15; D: -; DNA: TGCGCCAGCAGTTCGTACCCAGGGGTGGACTATGGCTACACCTTC; CDR3: CASSSYPGVDYGYTF
V: TRBV6-5; J: TRBJ1-1; size: -; length: 13; D: -; DNA: TGTGCCAGCAGTCTGGACACGAGATTTGAAGCTTTCTTT; CDR3: CASSLDTRFEAFF
V: TRBV7-6; J: TRBJ2-2; size: -; length: 14; D: TRBD1; DNA: TGTGCCAGCAGCCCCAACAGGGGCCTGGGGGAGCTGTTTTTT; CDR3: CASSPNRGLGELFF
V: TRBV19; J: TRBJ1-2; size: -; length: 16; D: -; DNA: TGTGCCAGTAGTATTGGCCCCCCGGGGGGTATCTATGGCTACACCTTC; CDR3: CASSIGPPGGIYGYTF